A selection of T cell receptor beta chains follows, all from one sample in a study of tumor-infiltrating lymphocytes in primary liver carcinoma. MiXCR, applied by TCRdb to the multiplex PCR reads, yields one record per CDR3 protein. The sample has 300,000 to 400,000 distinct CDR3 sequences, less than 65% seen once. Sequenced material: peripheral blood. The receptors derive from a man between 40 and 49 years old with primary liver carcinoma and hepatitis B virus infection. Each CDR3 is given with its conserved first and last residue. Each record gives: V gene, CDR3 length, J gene, D gene, clone size, CDR3 protein, CDR3 DNA. The D gene is left open where the match is weak. The listing skips clone size in some rows; elsewhere it reads once, few, many or a size class.

v_gene: TRBV11-3; len: 13; j_gene: TRBJ2-7; d_gene: -; abundance: -; CDR3aa: CASCLDPHHEQYF; CDR3nt: TGTGCCAGCTGCTTAGATCCCCACCACGAGCAGTACTTC
v_gene: TRBV5-6; len: 13; j_gene: TRBJ1-1; d_gene: -; abundance: many; CDR3aa: CASKRGYGTEAFF; CDR3nt: TGTGCCAGCAAACGGGGGTATGGAACTGAAGCTTTCTTT
v_gene: TRBV24-1; len: 16; j_gene: TRBJ2-2; d_gene: -; abundance: -; CDR3aa: CATSDDAGPLTGELFF; CDR3nt: TGTGCCACCAGTGATGACGCGGGACCACTAACCGGGGAGCTGTTTTTT
v_gene: TRBV10-1; len: 15; j_gene: TRBJ2-1; d_gene: TRBD2; abundance: -; CDR3aa: CASRPLAEIYNEQFF; CDR3nt: TGCGCCAGCCGTCCCCTAGCGGAGATTTACAATGAGCAGTTCTTC
v_gene: TRBV11-2; len: 12; j_gene: TRBJ2-5; d_gene: -; abundance: -; CDR3aa: CASSLRGVGQQF; CDR3nt: TGTGCCAGCAGCTTAAGGGGGGTCGGCCAGCAGTTC
v_gene: TRBV12-3/TRBV12-4; len: 14; j_gene: TRBJ2-6; d_gene: -; abundance: -; CDR3aa: CASTEGSGANVLTF; CDR3nt: TGTGCCAGCACCGAGGGGAGTGGGGCCAACGTCCTGACTTTC
v_gene: TRBV5-6; len: 13; j_gene: TRBJ1-5; d_gene: -; abundance: -; CDR3aa: CACSLTPNQPQHF; CDR3nt: TGTGCCTGCAGCTTAACACCGAATCAGCCCCAGCATTTT
v_gene: TRBV4-3; len: 15; j_gene: TRBJ1-5; d_gene: -; abundance: many; CDR3aa: CASSQYPGTSQPQHF; CDR3nt: TGCGCCAGCAGCCAATACCCAGGGACTTCTCAGCCCCAGCATTTT
v_gene: TRBV11-3; len: 13; j_gene: TRBJ2-1; d_gene: -; abundance: many; CDR3aa: CASSVGPLSEQFF; CDR3nt: TGTGCCAGCAGCGTGGGACCACTCAGTGAGCAGTTCTTC
v_gene: TRBV6-2/TRBV6-3; len: 12; j_gene: TRBJ2-3; d_gene: -; abundance: -; CDR3aa: CASSYFTDMQCF; CDR3nt: TGTGCCAGCAGTTACTTCACAGATATGCAGTGTTTT